A selection of T cell receptor beta chains follows, all from one sample in a study of shared clonotypes between healthy human individuals. Method: immunoSEQ multiplex PCR; TCRdb's copy keeps in-frame clones and lacks some. The sample has about 820,000 clones, roughly 92% seen once. The sample consisted of naive CD8+ T cells sorted from blood. The receptors shown here come from a man in his thirties or forties in good health. Each CDR3 is given with its conserved first and last residue. D genes are given only for firm matches. Size tells how often a clone was seen (once, few, many) or the class of an expanded clone, and some rows leave it out.

v_call	d_call	j_call	clone_size	cdr3_aa	cdr3_nt
TRBV7-2	-	TRBJ1-5	once	CASSLVKLPSNQPQHF	TGTGCCAGCAGCTTAGTTAAGCTACCCAGCAATCAGCCCCAGCATTTT
TRBV6-5	TRBD1	TRBJ1-2	-	CASRPRGDYGYTF	TGTGCCAGCAGACCCAGGGGGGACTATGGCTACACCTTC
TRBV11-2	TRBD1	TRBJ2-5	-	CASGRQGVETQYF	TGTGCCAGCGGAAGACAGGGGGTCGAGACCCAGTACTTC
TRBV29-1	TRBD2	TRBJ2-7	-	CSVAPARTSGTYEQYF	TGCAGCGTGGCCCCGGCCAGGACTAGCGGGACCTACGAGCAGTACTTC
TRBV11-2	TRBD1	TRBJ2-3	-	CASSLIPGTGYEYTQYF	TGTGCCAGCAGCCTCATCCCCGGGACAGGGTACGAATATACGCAGTATTTT
TRBV5-6	TRBD2	TRBJ2-7	-	CASSYGLAGGSSYEQYF	TGTGCCAGCAGCTACGGACTAGCGGGAGGCTCCTCCTACGAGCAGTACTTC
TRBV4-1	-	TRBJ2-3	-	CASSPYSSTDTQYF	TGCGCCAGCAGCCCCTACTCCAGCACAGATACGCAGTATTTT
TRBV27	-	TRBJ2-7	-	CASSILAQGSEQYF	TGTGCCAGCAGCATATTAGCCCAGGGAAGCGAGCAGTACTTC
TRBV9	TRBD1	TRBJ2-3	-	CASSVVGGQDTQYF	TGTGCCAGCAGCGTAGTTGGGGGACAGGATACGCAGTATTTT
TRBV19	-	TRBJ1-2	-	CASSPLSTQGTNYGYTF	TGTGCCAGTAGTCCCCTCTCGACTCAGGGCACCAACTATGGCTACACCTTC
TRBV28	-	TRBJ2-1	-	CASSRSYNEQFF	TGTGCCAGCAGTAGGTCCTACAATGAGCAGTTCTTC
TRBV2	-	TRBJ2-3	once	CASSDSGTDTDTQYF	TGTGCCAGCAGTGACTCCGGGACGGACACAGATACGCAGTATTTT
TRBV4-1	TRBD1	TRBJ2-7	-	CASSPGQGAYEQYF	TGCGCCAGCAGCCCGGGACAGGGGGCTTACGAGCAGTACTTC
TRBV14	-	TRBJ2-1	-	CASSQLLASYNEQFF	TGTGCCAGCAGCCAACTCCTAGCGTCCTACAATGAGCAGTTCTTC
TRBV27	-	TRBJ2-5	-	CASSLLSAEETQYF	TGTGCCAGCAGTTTACTTTCGGCCGAAGAGACCCAGTACTTC
TRBV29-1	TRBD2	TRBJ2-5	-	CSVGLAGVRETQYF	TGCAGCGTAGGACTAGCGGGAGTGCGAGAGACCCAGTACTTC
TRBV5-4	-	TRBJ2-1	-	CASSRDGVEQFF	TGTGCCAGCAGCCGAGATGGCGTTGAGCAGTTCTTC